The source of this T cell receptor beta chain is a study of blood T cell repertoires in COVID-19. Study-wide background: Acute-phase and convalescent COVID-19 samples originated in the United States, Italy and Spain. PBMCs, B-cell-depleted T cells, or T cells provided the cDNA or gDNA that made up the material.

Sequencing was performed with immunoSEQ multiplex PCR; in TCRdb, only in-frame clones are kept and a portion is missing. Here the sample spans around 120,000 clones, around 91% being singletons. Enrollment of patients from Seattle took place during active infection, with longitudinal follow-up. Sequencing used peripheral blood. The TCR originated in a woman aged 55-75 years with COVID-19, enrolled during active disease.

Here the CDR3 DNA reads TGTGCCACCAGCATCAGGACAGGGTCTGGCTACACCTTC. Encoded protein: CATSIRTGSGYTF. V usage is TRBV15 and J usage is TRBJ1-2; 8 bases align to TRBD1. This CDR3 has 13 residues. V lost 4 bases, J lost 7 bases, and 5 bases stayed unmatched. Germline loops: CDR1 LNHNV, CDR2 YYDKDF (reference sequence).